This note documents a single T cell receptor beta chain sequence. Per the study methods: Amplifying reference gene primers gave estimates of nucleated cell counts. The repertoire was sequenced with immunoSEQ multiplex PCR; TCRdb's copy has only in-frame clones and lacks some. D and trimming come from the DNA, and the V and J calls and clone size come from that table. Of 200,000 to 250,000 clones in the sample, approximately 81% were seen once. This CDR3 comprises 14 residues. V was clipped by 4 bases and J by 2 bases, with 9 bases between them. Germline V gene lookup returns CDR1 SNHLY and CDR2 FYNNEI. The data derive from a study of blood T cell repertoires in COVID-19. Across the study: Acute and convalescent COVID-19 specimens originated in the United States, Italy and Spain. PBMCs, B-cell-depleted T cells, or T cells were the source of the cDNA or gDNA that made up the material.

The chain links TRBV2 to TRBJ2-1, with D possibly matching TRBD1 (6 bases). The specimen was peripheral blood. The clonotype originates from a woman aged 80 or older with acute or convalescent COVID-19. The CDR3 coding sequence is TGTGCCAGCAGTGCACAGGGTGCCTACAATGAGCAGTTCTTC. Protein: CASSAQGAYNEQFF.